The 2 T cell receptor beta chains reported below all come from one sample, sequenced in a study of blood T cell repertoires in COVID-19 (dated by TCRdb to the early 2020s). Library method: the immunoSEQ multiplex PCR assay. TCRdb retrieved this table from immuneACCESS and kept in-frame rearrangements only. Not all clones are present; in checked studies, unresolved V genes account for under half, and no reason is known for the remainder. Counted in this sample were more than 250,000 clones; approximately 86% of them appeared once. The top ten constitute approximately 2% of the sample. Sequences were obtained from peripheral blood. Every receptor here comes from a woman in her 30s who had recovered from COVID-19.

This clone appeared a few times. J is TRBJ2-7 and V is TRBV7-9, with TRBD2 as a possible D gene (5 bases). This CDR3 comprises 14 residues. Germline assignment: CDR1 SEHNR and CDR2 FQNEAQ (reference sequence). The V and J ends lost 6 bases and 2 bases respectively, with 14 bases between them. The CDR3 spells CASSSEGGPYEQYF. The CDR3 DNA reads as TGTGCCAGCAGTTCCGAGGGCGGCCCCTACGAGCAGTACTTC.

The genes are TRBV5-1 and TRBJ2-3; D is unclear. Trimming removed 0 bases at V and 0 bases at J, with 5 bases between. The germline CDR1 and CDR2 sequences are SGHRS and YFSETQ. The length of the CDR3 is 14 residues. CDR3 nucleotide sequence: TGCGCCAGCAGCTTGGATACTAGCACAGATACGCAGTATTTT. This sequence encodes CASSLDTSTDTQYF.